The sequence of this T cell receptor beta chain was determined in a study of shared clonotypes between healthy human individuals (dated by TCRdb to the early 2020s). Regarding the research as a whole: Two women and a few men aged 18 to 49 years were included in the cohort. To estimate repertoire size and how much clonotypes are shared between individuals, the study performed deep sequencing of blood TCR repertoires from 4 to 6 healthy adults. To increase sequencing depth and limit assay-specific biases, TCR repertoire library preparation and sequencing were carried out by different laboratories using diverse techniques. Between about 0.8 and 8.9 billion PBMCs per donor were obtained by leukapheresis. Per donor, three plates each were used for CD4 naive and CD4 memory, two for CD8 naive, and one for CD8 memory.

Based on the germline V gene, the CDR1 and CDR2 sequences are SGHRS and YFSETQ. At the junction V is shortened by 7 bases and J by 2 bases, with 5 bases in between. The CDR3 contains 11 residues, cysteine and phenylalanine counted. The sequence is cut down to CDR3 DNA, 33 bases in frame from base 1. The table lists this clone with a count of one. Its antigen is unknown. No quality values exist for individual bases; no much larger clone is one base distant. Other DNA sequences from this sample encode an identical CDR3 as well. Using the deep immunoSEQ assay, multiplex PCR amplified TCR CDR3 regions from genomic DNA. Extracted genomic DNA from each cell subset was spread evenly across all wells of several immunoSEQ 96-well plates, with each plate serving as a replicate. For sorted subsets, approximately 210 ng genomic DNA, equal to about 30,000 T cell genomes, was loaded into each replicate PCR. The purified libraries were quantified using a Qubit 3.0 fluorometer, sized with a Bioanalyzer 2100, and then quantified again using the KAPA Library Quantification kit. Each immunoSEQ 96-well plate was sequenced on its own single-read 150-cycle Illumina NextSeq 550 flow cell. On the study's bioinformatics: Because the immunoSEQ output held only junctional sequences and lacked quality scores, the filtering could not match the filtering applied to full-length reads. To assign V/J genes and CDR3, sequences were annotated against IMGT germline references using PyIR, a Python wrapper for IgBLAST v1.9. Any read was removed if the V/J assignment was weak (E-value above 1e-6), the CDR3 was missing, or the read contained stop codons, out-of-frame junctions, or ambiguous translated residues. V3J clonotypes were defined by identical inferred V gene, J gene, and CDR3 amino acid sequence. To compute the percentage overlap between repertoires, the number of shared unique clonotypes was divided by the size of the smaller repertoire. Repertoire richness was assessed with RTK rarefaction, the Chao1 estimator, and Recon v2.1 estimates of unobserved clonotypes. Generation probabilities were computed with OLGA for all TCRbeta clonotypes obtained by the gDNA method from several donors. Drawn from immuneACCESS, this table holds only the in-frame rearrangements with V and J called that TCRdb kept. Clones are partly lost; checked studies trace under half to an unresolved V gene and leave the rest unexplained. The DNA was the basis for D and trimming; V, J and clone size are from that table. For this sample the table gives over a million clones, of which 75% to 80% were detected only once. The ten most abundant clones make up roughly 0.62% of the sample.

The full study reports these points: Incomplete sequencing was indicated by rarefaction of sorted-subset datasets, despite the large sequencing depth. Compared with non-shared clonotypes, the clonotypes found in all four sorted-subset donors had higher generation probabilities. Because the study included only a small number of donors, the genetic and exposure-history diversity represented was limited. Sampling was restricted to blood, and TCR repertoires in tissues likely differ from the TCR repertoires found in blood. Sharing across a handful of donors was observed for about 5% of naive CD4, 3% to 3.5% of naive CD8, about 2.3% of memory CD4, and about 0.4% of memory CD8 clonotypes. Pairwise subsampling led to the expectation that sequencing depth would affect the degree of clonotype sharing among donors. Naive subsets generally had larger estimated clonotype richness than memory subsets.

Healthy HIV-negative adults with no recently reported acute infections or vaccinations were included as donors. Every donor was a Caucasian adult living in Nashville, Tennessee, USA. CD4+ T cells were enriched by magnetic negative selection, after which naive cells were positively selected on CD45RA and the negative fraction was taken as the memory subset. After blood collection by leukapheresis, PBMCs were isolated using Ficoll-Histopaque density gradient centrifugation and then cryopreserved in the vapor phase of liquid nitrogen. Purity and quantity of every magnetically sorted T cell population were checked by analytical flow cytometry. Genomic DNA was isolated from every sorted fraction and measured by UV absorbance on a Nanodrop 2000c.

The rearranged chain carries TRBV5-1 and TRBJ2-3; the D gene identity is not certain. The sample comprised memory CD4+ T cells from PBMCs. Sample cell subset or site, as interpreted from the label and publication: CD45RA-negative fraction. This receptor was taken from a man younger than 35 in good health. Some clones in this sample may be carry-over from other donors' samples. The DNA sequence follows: TGCGCCAGCCGTAACACAGATACGCAGTATTTT. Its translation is CASRNTDTQYF.